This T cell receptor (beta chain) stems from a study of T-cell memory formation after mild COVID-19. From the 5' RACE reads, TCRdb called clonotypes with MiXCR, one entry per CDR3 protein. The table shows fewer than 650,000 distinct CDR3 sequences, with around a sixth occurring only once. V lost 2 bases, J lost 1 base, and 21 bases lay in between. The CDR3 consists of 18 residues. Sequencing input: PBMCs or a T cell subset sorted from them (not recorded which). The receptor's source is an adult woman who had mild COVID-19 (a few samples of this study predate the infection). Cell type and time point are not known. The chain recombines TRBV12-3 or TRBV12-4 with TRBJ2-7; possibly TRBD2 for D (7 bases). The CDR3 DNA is TGTGCCAGCAGTTTACCCCGAGGGGGAGGGGAGGGTTCCTACGAGCAGTACTTC. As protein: CASSLPRGGGEGSYEQYF.